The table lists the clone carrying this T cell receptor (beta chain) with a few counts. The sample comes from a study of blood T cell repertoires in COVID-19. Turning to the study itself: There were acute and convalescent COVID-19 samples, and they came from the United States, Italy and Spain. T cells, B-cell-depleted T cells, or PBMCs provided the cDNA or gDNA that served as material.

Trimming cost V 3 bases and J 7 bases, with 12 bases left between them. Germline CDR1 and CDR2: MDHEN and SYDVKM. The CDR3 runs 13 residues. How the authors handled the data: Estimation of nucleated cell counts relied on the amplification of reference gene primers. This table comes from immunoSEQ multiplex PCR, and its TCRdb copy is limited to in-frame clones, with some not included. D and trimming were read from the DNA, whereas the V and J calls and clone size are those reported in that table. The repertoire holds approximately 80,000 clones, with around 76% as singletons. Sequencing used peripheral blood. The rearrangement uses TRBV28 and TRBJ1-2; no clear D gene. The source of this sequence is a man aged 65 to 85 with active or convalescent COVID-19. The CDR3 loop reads CASSFSGKSGYTF. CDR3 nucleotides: TGTGCCAGCAGTTTCTCGGGAAAGAGTGGCTACACCTTC.